This TCR beta chain stems from a study of OX40 agonist ivuxolimab in advanced cancers. Notes on the research overall: Ivuxolimab, which targeted the costimulatory receptor OX40 (CD134), was an agonistic, fully human IgG2 monoclonal antibody. Intravenous ivuxolimab was administered to patients every 2 weeks at six dose levels: 0.01, 0.1, 0.3, 1.5, 3 and 10 mg/kg. The point of sequencing TCRbeta in the periphery was to test whether ivuxolimab changed TCR sequence diversity and drove clonal T-cell expansion. Partial responses were achieved by three dose-escalation patients, of whom one had hepatocellular carcinoma and two had cutaneous melanoma. Of the 50 to 55 patients in dose escalation, 19 had hepatocellular carcinoma, about 15 had melanoma, 9 had renal cell carcinoma and 9 had head and neck cancer. The paper covers the monotherapy dose-escalation part of the phase I ivuxolimab trial, which included N of about 50 patients. The dose-escalation cohort was about 87% male with a mean age of about 60 years, ranging from roughly 23 to 80. Prior anti-PD-1, anti-PD-L1 or anti-CTLA-4 therapy was permitted, and checkpoint inhibitors had been received by roughly 42% of dose-escalation patients.

This clone was counted a few times. No antigen is known for it. Base-call qualities are not available, and no considerably larger clone is one nucleotide away. Genomic DNA was extracted from sorted cells for sequencing of the TCRbeta CDR3 region. TCRbeta CDR3 regions were sequenced using the immunoSEQ Assay. This immuneACCESS table, as held by TCRdb, lists in-frame sequences with V and J called but not all clones. Of the missing ones, under half trace to an unresolved V gene in checked studies; the others have no known cause. In all, the sample holds approximately 47,000 clones, and approximately 86% of those were seen once. The ten largest clonotypes hold approximately 2% of the sample. From a lookup of the germline V gene, CDR1 and CDR2 are SQVTM and ANQGSEA. V gives up 2 bases and J gives up 0 bases, and the segment between their germline ends measures 1 base. From the cysteine through the phenylalanine, the CDR3 covers 12 amino acids. Of the read, only the CDR3 DNA is kept; its 36 bases are in frame from base 1.

The trial excluded patients who had a history of autoimmune disease or who were on systemic immunosuppression. Peripheral blood for TCR sequencing was collected from all dose cohorts at baseline, on cycle 4 day 1, and on cycle 7 day 1. The samples were drawn from a first-in-human, open-label, multicenter phase I dose-escalation trial of ivuxolimab. Adults with locally advanced or metastatic melanoma, renal cell carcinoma, hepatocellular carcinoma or head and neck squamous cell carcinoma were enrolled in the trial. Before TCR sequencing, CD4+ T cells and CD8+ T cells were sorted from peripheral blood as separate populations. What the research found in general, with its limitations: In partial responders in the 0.1-3.0 mg/kg groups, normalized peripheral clonal expansion was found to be among the lowest, especially among CD8+ T cells. On average, CD8+ T cells showed more expanded clones than CD4+ T cells after ivuxolimab. The antigen specificity of the clonally expanded peripheral T cells was not determined. Low levels of normalized T-cell clonal expansion were also seen in some patients who did not respond. At doses from 0.1 to 3.0 mg/kg, clonal expansion was seen in both CD4+ and CD8+ blood T cells between baseline and week 6.

Source: CD4+ or CD8+ T cells sorted from blood, taken in a trial of the OX40 agonist ivuxolimab. The sequence links TRBV29-1 to TRBJ2-2, with an unclear D gene assignment. The origin of this receptor is an adult with an advanced solid tumor such as melanoma, head and neck, liver or kidney cancer. The DNA reads as follows: TGCAGCGTTGAACCGAACACCGGGGAGCTGTTTTTT. The resulting protein is CSVEPNTGELFF.